A selection of T cell receptor beta chains follows, all from one sample in a study of regulatory T cells in long-lasting Graves disease. TCRdb processed the multiplex PCR reads anew with MiXCR; each CDR3 protein has one entry. Here the sample spans 350,000 to 450,000 distinct CDR3 sequences, around 20% being singletons. The starting material was peripheral blood mononuclear cells (PBMCs), obtained when the disease was refractory, from a patient treated with antithyroid drugs. The receptors were sampled from a female donor with Graves disease. Each CDR3 is given with its conserved first and last residue. Each record gives: J gene, V gene, clone size, D gene, CDR3 DNA, CDR3 protein. The D gene is left open where the match is weak. A row's size may be missing; if present it is once, few, many or a size class.

>TRBJ2-7|TRBV20-1|few|TRBD1
TGCAGTGCTCCCCGGGACAGTACCTACGAGCAGTACTTC
CSAPRDSTYEQYF
>TRBJ2-2|TRBV5-4|NA|NA
TGTGCCAGCAGCAAGGGACGGCCGGAGTCCGGGGAGCTGTTTTTT
CASSKGRPESGELFF
>TRBJ1-2|TRBV6-5|NA|TRBD1
TGTGCCAGCAGTTACTCGACAGGGAACTATGGCTACACCTTC
CASSYSTGNYGYTF
>TRBJ2-7|TRBV14|many|TRBD2
TGTGCCAGCAGCCAAGTCTCGCCAGCGGGGATCGTGTACTTC
CASSQVSPAGIVYF
>TRBJ2-1|TRBV6-1|NA|TRBD1
TGTGCCAGCAGTGAAGGAAACAGGGGGCCTTTTACATTCAATGAGCAGTTCTTC
CASSEGNRGPFTFNEQFF
>TRBJ1-6|TRBV14|NA|NA
TGTGCCAGCAGCCGGGAAGGGAGGTCACCCCTCCACTTT
CASSREGRSPLHF
>TRBJ1-2|TRBV5-1|NA|NA
TGCGCCAGCAGCTTCGAAGATAACTATGGCTACACCTTC
CASSFEDNYGYTF
>TRBJ2-7|TRBV20-1|many|NA
TGCAGTGCTAGAATTAGGTCCTACGAGCAGTACTTC
CSARIRSYEQYF
>TRBJ2-7|TRBV18|few|TRBD2
TGTGCCAGTCGGGGACTAGCGGGCCACGAGCAGTACTTC
CASRGLAGHEQYF
>TRBJ1-1|TRBV19|few|TRBD1
TGTGCCTCCGACAGGGGCTCGGGCACTGAAGCTTTCTTT
CASDRGSGTEAFF
>TRBJ1-3|TRBV28|many|NA
TGTGCCAGCAGTTTCGACACCTACCTGGAGGGAAACACCATATATTTT
CASSFDTYLEGNTIYF
>TRBJ2-5|TRBV2|many|NA
TGTGCCAGCAGTGAAGCGGGACTCCACCAAGAGACCCAGTACTTC
CASSEAGLHQETQYF
>TRBJ1-2|TRBV11-2|many|NA
TGTGCCAGCAGCTTAACGATGAACTATGGCTACACCTTC
CASSLTMNYGYTF
>TRBJ2-7|TRBV29-1|few|NA
TGCAGCGTTGCCCGGGGGTGGATGGGTTCGATTTCCTACGAGCAGTACTTC
CSVARGWMGSISYEQYF
>TRBJ2-5|TRBV2|many|NA
TGTGCCAGCGGCGAGACCCAGTACTTC
CASGETQYF
>TRBJ1-6|TRBV12-3/TRBV12-4|many|NA
TGTGCCAGCAGACAAACGACAGGCTATTCACCCCTCCACTTT
CASRQTTGYSPLHF
>TRBJ1-1|TRBV18|few|NA
TGTGCCAGCTCACAGTCGAACACTAACACTGAAGCTTTCTTT
CASSQSNTNTEAFF
>TRBJ1-1|TRBV12-3/TRBV12-4|many|NA
TGTGCCAGCAGCCTGGACACTTTGAACACTGAAGCTTTCTTT
CASSLDTLNTEAFF
>TRBJ2-7|TRBV19|NA|TRBD2
TGTGCCAGTAGTATAGACCGACTAGCGGGGCGCTACGAGCAGTACTTC
CASSIDRLAGRYEQYF
>TRBJ1-1|TRBV7-3|NA|NA
TGTGCCAGCAGTATAGACGGGGGGGGTACTGAAGCTTTCTTT
CASSIDGGGTEAFF
>TRBJ1-6|TRBV6-1|few|NA
TGTGCCAGCAAAAGGGCGGGGGGGGATTATAATTCACCCCTCCACTTT
CASKRAGGDYNSPLHF
>TRBJ2-5|TRBV19|NA|TRBD1
TGTGCCAGTAGTTATGGGACAGGGGGCCCGGGAGAGACCCAGTACTTC
CASSYGTGGPGETQYF
>TRBJ1-4|TRBV7-6|NA|NA
TGTGCCAGCAGCCCATACACGGATGGGGCTAATGAAAAACTGTTTTTT
CASSPYTDGANEKLFF
>TRBJ2-2|TRBV5-1|NA|TRBD2
TGCGCCAGCAGCTTGGTAGTAGCGGGAGGCCCCGGGGAGCTGTTTTTT
CASSLVVAGGPGELFF
>TRBJ1-2|TRBV7-9|NA|NA
TGTGCCAGCAGCCCGGCACCTTGGCGGGGCTACACCTTC
CASSPAPWRGYTF
>TRBJ2-6|TRBV28|many|NA
TGTGCCTCCCACCGCTCTGGGGCCAACGTCCTGACTTTC
CASHRSGANVLTF
>TRBJ2-7|TRBV19|few|TRBD2
TGTGCCAGTAGTTTACAGCGGGAGGCATCCTACGAGCAGTACTTC
CASSLQREASYEQYF
>TRBJ1-5|TRBV12-3/TRBV12-4|many|NA
TGTGCCAGCCGCTTGGGGGGGGGGCAGCCCCAGCATTTT
CASRLGGGQPQHF
>TRBJ2-5|TRBV4-1|NA|NA
TGCGCCAGCAGCCAAGAGCAGACCCGGGAGACCCAGTACTTC
CASSQEQTRETQYF
>TRBJ1-2|TRBV28|many|TRBD1
TGTGCCAGCAGTGTGACAGGGGGCTACGGCTACACCTTC
CASSVTGGYGYTF
>TRBJ1-1|TRBV6-5|NA|NA
TGTGCCAGCAGTAACTCAGGGGCCGTTTTTTATACTGAAGCTTTCTTT
CASSNSGAVFYTEAFF
>TRBJ1-4|TRBV6-1|few|TRBD1
TGTGCCAGCCAGACAGGGTCGGATGAAAAACTGTTTTTT
CASQTGSDEKLFF
>TRBJ2-7|TRBV18|NA|NA
TGTGCCAGCTCACCATCCAGGGCAGCCTACGAGCAGTACTTC
CASSPSRAAYEQYF
>TRBJ1-1|TRBV7-9|NA|NA
TGTGCCAGCAGCGCGGGCCAACACACTGAAGCTTTCTTT
CASSAGQHTEAFF
>TRBJ1-4|TRBV7-9|NA|NA
TGTGCCTGTGGAGGGGGGCCTAATGAAAAACTGTTTTTT
CACGGGPNEKLFF
>TRBJ2-7|TRBV18|NA|TRBD1
TGTGCCAGCTCACCATTCGACAGGGCCTACGAGCAGTACTTC
CASSPFDRAYEQYF
>TRBJ2-7|TRBV15|NA|NA
TGTGCCACCAGCAGAGATCAGAAGGGCGGCTACGAGCAGTACTTC
CATSRDQKGGYEQYF
>TRBJ2-2|TRBV11-2|many|NA
TGTGCCAGCAGCTTACTTCAGGGAGTTCAGCTGTTTTTT
CASSLLQGVQLFF
>TRBJ1-5|TRBV6-1|few|TRBD1
TGTGCCAGCAAGGGGGCAGGGCAGCCCCAGCATTTT
CASKGAGQPQHF
>TRBJ1-2|TRBV5-6|NA|NA
TGTGCCAGCAGTCCCCCCCCGCCGACTCCAGAATATGGCTACACCTTC
CASSPPPPTPEYGYTF
>TRBJ1-5|TRBV7-2|NA|TRBD1
TGTGCCAGCAGCTTAATGGGACAGGGGCAGCCCCAGCATTTT
CASSLMGQGQPQHF
>TRBJ2-6|TRBV27|NA|TRBD1
TGTGCCAGCAGTTCCCCGTCCGGACAGGACTCTGGGGCCAACGTCCTGACTTTC
CASSSPSGQDSGANVLTF
>TRBJ1-2|TRBV28|many|TRBD1
TGTGCCAGCAGTCAGACAGGGACGTACTATGGCTACACCTTC
CASSQTGTYYGYTF
>TRBJ2-2|TRBV28|many|NA
TGTGCCAGCAGTTTATTCGGGGGACCAAACACCGGGGAGCTGTTTTTT
CASSLFGGPNTGELFF
>TRBJ1-2|TRBV30|NA|NA
TGTGCCTGGAGTGTAATGGCAGCCAACTATGGCTACACCTTC
CAWSVMAANYGYTF
>TRBJ1-2|TRBV12-3/TRBV12-4|once|TRBD1
TGTGCCAGCAGGCACGGGACAGAGAACTATGGCTACACCTTC
CASRHGTENYGYTF
>TRBJ2-5|TRBV5-6|NA|NA
TGTGCCAGCAGCAGAGACAGTCCCCAAGAGACCCAGTACTTC
CASSRDSPQETQYF
>TRBJ2-7|TRBV29-1|many|TRBD2
TGCAGCGTTATTAGCGCGGGAGTCGGCTACGAGCAGTACTTC
CSVISAGVGYEQYF
>TRBJ1-2|TRBV2|many|TRBD1
TGTGCCAGCAGGGGCCAGGGGGCCGGCTATGGCTACACCTTC
CASRGQGAGYGYTF